A selection of T cell receptor beta chains follows, all from one sample in a study of T-cell reconstitution after alpha-beta-depleted transplantation in children. TCRdb fed the PCR reads into MiXCR, producing one record per CDR3 protein. The profile shows roughly 790,000 distinct CDR3 sequences, roughly 15% of them singletons. This sample comprised PBMCs, mostly from graft donor cells, obtained 360 days after TCRalphabeta/CD19-depleted stem cell transplant. The receptors derive from a male patient aged 10 to 17 who had a stem cell transplant for acute lymphoblastic leukemia, so the T cells may come from the graft donor. The CDR3 runs from the conserved cysteine through the conserved F or W. Each record gives: clone size, V gene, J gene, D gene, CDR3 protein, CDR3 DNA. A D gene is named only where the DNA matches it firmly. Size values are once, few and many counts, or a class for expanded clones, and some rows have none.

clone_size: -
v_call: TRBV4-1
j_call: TRBJ2-7
d_call: TRBD1
cdr3_aa: CASSHATGAYEQYF
cdr3_nt: TGCGCCAGCAGCCACGCGACAGGGGCCTACGAGCAGTACTTC

clone_size: many
v_call: TRBV2
j_call: TRBJ1-1
d_call: TRBD1
cdr3_aa: CASNRAGGLLMNTEAFF
cdr3_nt: TGTGCCAGCAACCGAGCAGGGGGCCTCCTCATGAACACTGAAGCTTTCTTT

clone_size: few
v_call: TRBV5-1
j_call: TRBJ2-1
d_call: TRBD2
cdr3_aa: CASSFGAGGNEQFF
cdr3_nt: TGCGCCAGCAGCTTTGGCGCGGGAGGGAATGAGCAGTTCTTC

clone_size: many
v_call: TRBV7-3
j_call: TRBJ2-1
d_call: -
cdr3_aa: CASSSGLQWFNEQFF
cdr3_nt: TGTGCCAGCAGCTCCGGACTACAGTGGTTCAATGAGCAGTTCTTC

clone_size: -
v_call: TRBV3-1
j_call: TRBJ1-1
d_call: -
cdr3_aa: CASSQLRDSEAFF
cdr3_nt: TGTGCCAGCAGCCAACTTAGGGATTCTGAAGCTTTCTTT

clone_size: -
v_call: TRBV11-2
j_call: TRBJ1-5
d_call: -
cdr3_aa: CASSQTTGSNQPQHF
cdr3_nt: TGTGCCAGCAGCCAAACGACAGGTTCCAATCAGCCCCAGCATTTT

clone_size: few
v_call: TRBV6-5
j_call: TRBJ2-7
d_call: TRBD2
cdr3_aa: CASSSGTSGRNEQYF
cdr3_nt: TGTGCCAGCAGTTCCGGGACTAGCGGGAGAAACGAGCAGTACTTC

clone_size: few
v_call: TRBV29-1
j_call: TRBJ2-2
d_call: TRBD2
cdr3_aa: CSVVISFGTSGSYTGELFF
cdr3_nt: TGCAGCGTTGTCATAAGCTTCGGGACTAGCGGGAGTTACACCGGGGAGCTGTTTTTT

clone_size: -
v_call: TRBV7-3
j_call: TRBJ2-5
d_call: -
cdr3_aa: CASSLFHNQETQYF
cdr3_nt: TGTGCCAGCAGCTTATTTCATAATCAAGAGACCCAGTACTTC

clone_size: -
v_call: TRBV12-3/TRBV12-4
j_call: TRBJ2-1
d_call: TRBD2
cdr3_aa: CASSYTSGRANEQFF
cdr3_nt: TGTGCCAGCAGCTATACTAGCGGGAGGGCCAATGAGCAGTTCTTC

clone_size: many
v_call: TRBV30
j_call: TRBJ2-1
d_call: -
cdr3_aa: CAQGSGHYNEQFF
cdr3_nt: TGTGCCCAGGGGAGCGGGCACTACAATGAGCAGTTCTTC

clone_size: -
v_call: TRBV20-1
j_call: TRBJ2-5
d_call: -
cdr3_aa: CSARSWRGFLYQETQYF
cdr3_nt: TGCAGTGCTCGCAGTTGGCGGGGTTTCTTGTACCAAGAGACCCAGTACTTC

clone_size: few
v_call: TRBV4-1
j_call: TRBJ2-7
d_call: TRBD2
cdr3_aa: CASSLHLRLAGNEQYF
cdr3_nt: TGCGCCAGCAGCCTCCACCTCCGACTAGCGGGAAACGAGCAGTACTTC

clone_size: -
v_call: TRBV20-1
j_call: TRBJ2-7
d_call: -
cdr3_aa: CSARDLRRAAYEQYF
cdr3_nt: TGCAGTGCTAGAGATCTGCGGAGGGCCGCCTACGAGCAGTACTTC

clone_size: -
v_call: TRBV29-1
j_call: TRBJ2-1
d_call: -
cdr3_aa: CSAPLGSSRFF
cdr3_nt: TGCAGCGCTCCTCTCGGGTCTTCTCGGTTCTTC

clone_size: -
v_call: TRBV4-1
j_call: TRBJ1-1
d_call: -
cdr3_aa: CASSHDSLPTEAFF
cdr3_nt: TGCGCCAGCAGCCACGATTCCCTACCCACTGAAGCTTTCTTT

clone_size: many
v_call: TRBV5-1
j_call: TRBJ2-7
d_call: TRBD2
cdr3_aa: CASSFIPGLAAEQYF
cdr3_nt: TGCGCCAGCAGCTTCATACCGGGACTAGCTGCCGAGCAGTACTTC

clone_size: -
v_call: TRBV5-1
j_call: TRBJ2-7
d_call: TRBD2
cdr3_aa: CASSLDGGLAGSYF
cdr3_nt: TGCGCCAGCAGCCTAGACGGGGGACTAGCGGGATCGTACTTC

clone_size: -
v_call: TRBV13
j_call: TRBJ1-6
d_call: -
cdr3_aa: CASSLGRSSYNSPLHF
cdr3_nt: TGTGCCAGCAGCTTAGGCAGGAGCTCCTATAATTCACCCCTCCACTTT

clone_size: -
v_call: TRBV27
j_call: TRBJ1-2
d_call: -
cdr3_aa: CASSFSPPNYGYTF
cdr3_nt: TGTGCCAGCAGTTTCTCTCCACCCAACTATGGCTACACCTTC

clone_size: many
v_call: TRBV5-1
j_call: TRBJ2-5
d_call: -
cdr3_aa: CASSFRRAGETQYF
cdr3_nt: TGCGCCAGCAGCTTCCGGAGGGCCGGGGAGACCCAGTACTTC

clone_size: -
v_call: TRBV7-9
j_call: TRBJ2-1
d_call: -
cdr3_aa: CASSLFPGDEQFF
cdr3_nt: TGTGCCAGCAGCTTGTTTCCTGGCGATGAGCAGTTCTTC

clone_size: -
v_call: TRBV20-1
j_call: TRBJ2-1
d_call: -
cdr3_aa: CSANRHQNNEQFF
cdr3_nt: TGCAGTGCCAACAGACATCAAAACAATGAGCAGTTCTTC

clone_size: -
v_call: TRBV29-1
j_call: TRBJ2-1
d_call: TRBD2
cdr3_aa: CSVEGTSGYSYNEQFF
cdr3_nt: TGCAGCGTTGAAGGGACTAGCGGCTACTCCTACAATGAGCAGTTCTTC

clone_size: few
v_call: TRBV7-9
j_call: TRBJ2-2
d_call: TRBD2
cdr3_aa: CASSLRKAGVVGGELFF
cdr3_nt: TGTGCCAGCAGCCTCCGGAAAGCGGGAGTCGTTGGCGGGGAGCTGTTTTTT

clone_size: many
v_call: TRBV3-1
j_call: TRBJ2-1
d_call: -
cdr3_aa: CASSEGLYNEQFF
cdr3_nt: TGTGCCAGCAGCGAAGGACTATACAATGAGCAGTTCTTC

clone_size: few
v_call: TRBV5-1
j_call: TRBJ1-5
d_call: -
cdr3_aa: CASRWGTNQPQHF
cdr3_nt: TGCGCCAGCAGATGGGGGACCAATCAGCCCCAGCATTTT

clone_size: few
v_call: TRBV5-1
j_call: TRBJ2-7
d_call: -
cdr3_aa: CASSLGSGAVTYEQYF
cdr3_nt: TGCGCCAGCAGCTTGGGAAGCGGAGCGGTTACCTACGAGCAGTACTTC

clone_size: few
v_call: TRBV10-3
j_call: TRBJ1-3
d_call: -
cdr3_aa: CAISEGRLEGTIYF
cdr3_nt: TGTGCCATCAGTGAGGGTCGTTTAGAAGGCACCATATATTTT

clone_size: few
v_call: TRBV11-3
j_call: TRBJ2-2
d_call: -
cdr3_aa: CASSRFFGTGELFF
cdr3_nt: TGTGCCAGCAGTCGTTTTTTTGGAACCGGGGAGCTGTTTTTT

clone_size: -
v_call: TRBV4-1
j_call: TRBJ2-7
d_call: -
cdr3_aa: CASSQKDEQYF
cdr3_nt: TGCGCCAGCAGCCAAAAGGACGAGCAGTACTTC

clone_size: -
v_call: TRBV6-1
j_call: TRBJ2-6
d_call: TRBD2
cdr3_aa: CASYLAAVSGANVLTF
cdr3_nt: TGTGCCAGCTATCTAGCGGCCGTCTCTGGGGCCAACGTCCTGACTTTC

clone_size: -
v_call: TRBV5-1
j_call: TRBJ1-1
d_call: -
cdr3_aa: CASSAGHLNTEAFF
cdr3_nt: TGCGCCAGCAGCGCGGGACACCTAAACACTGAAGCTTTCTTT

clone_size: -
v_call: TRBV7-9
j_call: TRBJ1-4
d_call: -
cdr3_aa: CASSLVSRGHEKLFF
cdr3_nt: TGTGCCAGCAGCTTAGTTTCCAGGGGTCATGAAAAACTGTTTTTT

clone_size: -
v_call: TRBV9
j_call: TRBJ2-2
d_call: -
cdr3_aa: CASSARLATGELFF
cdr3_nt: TGTGCCAGCAGCGCAAGATTAGCCACCGGGGAGCTGTTTTTT

clone_size: few
v_call: TRBV3-1
j_call: TRBJ1-5
d_call: -
cdr3_aa: CASSSSIRQPQHF
cdr3_nt: TGTGCCAGCAGCTCTTCAATCCGGCAGCCCCAGCATTTT

clone_size: few
v_call: TRBV4-2
j_call: TRBJ2-7
d_call: TRBD1
cdr3_aa: CASSQGGTGVYEQYF
cdr3_nt: TGTGCCAGCAGCCAAGGGGGGACAGGGGTCTACGAGCAGTACTTC

clone_size: -
v_call: TRBV12-3/TRBV12-4
j_call: TRBJ2-4
d_call: -
cdr3_aa: CASSPERRLENIQYF
cdr3_nt: TGTGCCAGCAGCCCCGAGCGGAGGTTGGAAAACATTCAGTACTTC

clone_size: -
v_call: TRBV5-5
j_call: TRBJ2-2
d_call: -
cdr3_aa: CASSWPGRVNTGELFF
cdr3_nt: TGTGCCAGCAGCTGGCCGGGTCGGGTCAACACCGGGGAGCTGTTTTTT

clone_size: -
v_call: TRBV11-1
j_call: TRBJ2-5
d_call: -
cdr3_aa: CASTPEQGFFEALQETQYF
cdr3_nt: TGTGCCAGCACCCCGGAGCAGGGGTTTTTCGAGGCGTTGCAAGAGACCCAGTACTTC

clone_size: -
v_call: TRBV12-3/TRBV12-4
j_call: TRBJ2-5
d_call: -
cdr3_aa: CASQTHQPPTQYF
cdr3_nt: TGTGCCAGCCAGACTCACCAGCCGCCCACCCAGTACTTC

clone_size: few
v_call: TRBV6-2/TRBV6-3
j_call: TRBJ2-2
d_call: TRBD2
cdr3_aa: CASTLMGEGTGELFF
cdr3_nt: TGTGCCAGCACCCTAATGGGGGAGGGCACCGGGGAGCTGTTTTTT

clone_size: -
v_call: TRBV4-2
j_call: TRBJ2-2
d_call: -
cdr3_aa: CASSQAGGGTGELFF
cdr3_nt: TGTGCCAGCAGCCAGGCTGGGGGTGGCACCGGGGAGCTGTTTTTT

clone_size: many
v_call: TRBV10-3
j_call: TRBJ2-7
d_call: TRBD2
cdr3_aa: CAIGAGVSEQYF
cdr3_nt: TGTGCCATCGGAGCGGGAGTAAGCGAGCAGTACTTC

clone_size: many
v_call: TRBV29-1
j_call: TRBJ1-2
d_call: -
cdr3_aa: CSVGQLYGYTF
cdr3_nt: TGCAGCGTTGGACAGCTTTATGGCTACACCTTC

clone_size: few
v_call: TRBV27
j_call: TRBJ2-1
d_call: -
cdr3_aa: CASLSGQHPNRYNEQFF
cdr3_nt: TGTGCCAGCCTCTCTGGACAGCACCCAAACCGGTACAATGAGCAGTTCTTC

clone_size: few
v_call: TRBV18
j_call: TRBJ2-2
d_call: TRBD1
cdr3_aa: CASSLLPDRGPTGELFF
cdr3_nt: TGTGCCAGCTCACTTTTACCTGACAGGGGGCCGACCGGGGAGCTGTTTTTT

clone_size: -
v_call: TRBV12-3/TRBV12-4
j_call: TRBJ1-2
d_call: -
cdr3_aa: CASSPRRGDYGYTF
cdr3_nt: TGTGCCAGCAGCCCCCGCCGGGGAGACTATGGCTACACCTTC

clone_size: -
v_call: TRBV19
j_call: TRBJ2-7
d_call: TRBD2
cdr3_aa: CASSLVIGRGRMNEQYF
cdr3_nt: TGTGCCAGTAGTCTGGTTATAGGGCGCGGGAGGATGAACGAGCAGTACTTC